This T cell receptor beta chain was found in a study of HIV-infected children after antiretroviral therapy interruption. The wider study: Interruption-arm samples span weeks 0, 12, interruption end (24 or 48), and about 3 years post-study. Samples from the continuous-treatment group were taken at weeks 0, 48 and 150. Study-wide results and caveats: A few patients showed more shared-triplet CDR3 clusters following treatment interruption.

The TCR library was built from RNA with a 3' RACE protocol and unique molecular identifiers. TCRdb reprocessed the 3' RACE reads via MiXCR and lists one record per CDR3 protein. The sample has fewer than 5,000 distinct CDR3 sequences; more than 4.5% are singletons. As to treatment: PENTA 11 planned treatment interruption arm or continuous ART arm. Only samples with at least 5 million viable PBMCs qualified. The germline V gene encodes CDR1 SGHNT and CDR2 YYREEE (reference sequence). The CDR3 runs 11 residues. V dropped 0 bases and J dropped 7 bases, with 5 bases sitting between them. This clonotype has just a few counts. Antigen unknown.

The sequenced sample was CD45RO+ CD8+ T cells from PBMCs, pooled from several time points, obtained from a donor given antiretroviral therapy, either interrupted or continuous. Described subset: memory CD8+ CD45RO+ CD45RA- T cells. The rearrangement links TRBV5-4 to TRBJ2-7; no clear D gene. The receptor comes from a pool of human donors with HIV. This chain's CDR3 is CASSLGREQYF. Here the CDR3 DNA reads TGTGCCAGCAGCTTGGGTAGGGAGCAGTACTTC.